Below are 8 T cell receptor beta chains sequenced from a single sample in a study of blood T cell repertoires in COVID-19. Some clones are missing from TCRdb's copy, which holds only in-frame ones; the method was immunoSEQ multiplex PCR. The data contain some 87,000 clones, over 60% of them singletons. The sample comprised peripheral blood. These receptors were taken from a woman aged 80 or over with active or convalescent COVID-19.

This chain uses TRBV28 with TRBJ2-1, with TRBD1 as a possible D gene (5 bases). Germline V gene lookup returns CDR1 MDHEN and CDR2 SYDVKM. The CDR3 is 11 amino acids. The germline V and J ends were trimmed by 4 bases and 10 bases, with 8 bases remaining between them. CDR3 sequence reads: CASSSGREQFF. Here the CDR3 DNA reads TGTGCCAGCAGTTCAGGGCGGGAGCAGTTCTTC.

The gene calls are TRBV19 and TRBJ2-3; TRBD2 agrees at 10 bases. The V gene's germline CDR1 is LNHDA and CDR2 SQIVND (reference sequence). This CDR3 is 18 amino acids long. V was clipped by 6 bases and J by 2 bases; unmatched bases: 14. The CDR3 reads CASRPDRRLAGPTDTQYF. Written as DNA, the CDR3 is TGTGCCAGTAGACCCGACCGCCGACTAGCGGGCCCCACAGATACGCAGTATTTT.

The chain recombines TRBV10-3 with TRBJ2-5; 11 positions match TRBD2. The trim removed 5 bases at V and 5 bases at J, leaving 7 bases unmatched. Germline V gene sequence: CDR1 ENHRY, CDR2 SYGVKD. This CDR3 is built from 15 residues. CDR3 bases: TGTGCCATCAGTCCAACTAGCGGGGGTACTGAGACCCAGTACTTC. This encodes CAISPTSGGTETQYF.

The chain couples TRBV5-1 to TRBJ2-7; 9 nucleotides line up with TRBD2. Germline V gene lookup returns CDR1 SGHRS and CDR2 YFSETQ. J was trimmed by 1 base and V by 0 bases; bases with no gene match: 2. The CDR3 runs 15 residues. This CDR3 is CASSLGSGGSYEQYF. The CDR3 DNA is TGCGCCAGCAGCTTGGGTAGCGGGGGTTCCTACGAGCAGTACTTC. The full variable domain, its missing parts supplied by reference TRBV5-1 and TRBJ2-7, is KAGVTQTPRYLIKTRGQQVTLSCSPISGHRSVSWYQQTPGQGLQFLFEYFSETQRNKGNFPGRFSGRQFSNSRSEMNVSTLELGDSALYLCASSLGSGGSYEQYFGPGTRLTVT.

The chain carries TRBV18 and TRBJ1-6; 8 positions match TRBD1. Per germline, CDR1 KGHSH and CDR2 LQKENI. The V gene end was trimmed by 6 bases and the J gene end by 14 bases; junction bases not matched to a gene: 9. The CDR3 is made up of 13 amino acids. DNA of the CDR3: TGTGCCAGCTCGCCCGGACAGGGATTGACCCTCCACTTT. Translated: CASSPGQGLTLHF.

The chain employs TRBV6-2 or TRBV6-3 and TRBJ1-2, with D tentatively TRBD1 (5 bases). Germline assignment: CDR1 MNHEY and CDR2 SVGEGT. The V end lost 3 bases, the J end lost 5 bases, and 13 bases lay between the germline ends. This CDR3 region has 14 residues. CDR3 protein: CASSYLQGGYGYTF. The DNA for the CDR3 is TGTGCCAGCAGTTATTTGCAGGGAGGATATGGCTACACCTTC.

The CDR3 DNA is TGTGCCTGGTCAGGGGGCTTCGGTACTGAAGCTTTCTTT. This codes for CAWSGGFGTEAFF. J is TRBJ1-1 and V is TRBV30; TRBD1 matches at 8 bases. The CDR3 extends over 13 amino acids. The trim removed 5 bases at V and 5 bases at J, leaving 7 bases unmatched. Germline V gene data show CDR1 as GTSNPN and CDR2 as SVGIG (reference sequence).

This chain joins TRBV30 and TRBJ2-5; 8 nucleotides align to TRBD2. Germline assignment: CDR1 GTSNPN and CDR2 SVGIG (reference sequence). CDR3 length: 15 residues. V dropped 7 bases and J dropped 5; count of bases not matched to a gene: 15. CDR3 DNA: TGTGCCTCCAAAGGTGCGGGGGGTACAACTGAGACCCAGTACTTC. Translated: CASKGAGGTTETQYF.